This TCR beta chain emerged from a study of shared clonotypes between healthy human individuals (dated by TCRdb to 2018 to 2020). With respect to the entire study: A few men and a couple of women, aged 18 to 49 years, made up the cohort. Libraries were prepared and TCR repertoires were sequenced by different laboratories using diverse techniques, in order to increase sequencing depth and limit assay-specific biases. For each donor, CD4 naive and CD4 memory were each run on three plates, CD8 naive on two plates, and CD8 memory on one plate. Leukapheresis yielded between about 0.9 and 10 billion PBMCs per donor. To estimate repertoire size and how much clonotypes are shared between individuals, the study performed deep sequencing of blood TCR repertoires from five healthy adults.

Healthy HIV-negative adults with no recently reported acute infections or vaccinations were included as donors. All donors were Caucasian adults living in Nashville, Tennessee, USA. CD4+ T cells were enriched by magnetic negative selection; naive cells were then positively selected on CD45RA, and the negative fraction formed the memory subset. After blood collection by leukapheresis, PBMCs were isolated using Ficoll-Histopaque density gradient centrifugation and then cryopreserved in the vapor phase of liquid nitrogen. Purity and quantity of every magnetically sorted T cell population were checked by analytical flow cytometry. Each sorted fraction had its genomic DNA isolated and then quantified by UV absorbance on a Nanodrop 2000c. The study at large found these results: Because the study included only a small number of donors, the genetic and exposure-history diversity represented was limited. Rarefaction of sorted-subset datasets indicated incomplete sequencing despite the large sequencing depth. Naive subsets generally had larger estimated clonotype richness than memory subsets did. Compared with non-shared clonotypes, the clonotypes found in all four sorted-subset donors had higher generation probabilities. Roughly 5.2% of naive CD4, more than 3% of naive CD8, approximately 2% of memory CD4, and around 0.42% of memory CD8 clonotypes were shared across several donors. Pairwise subsampling led to the expectation that sequencing depth would affect the degree of clonotype sharing among donors. Sampling was restricted to blood, and TCR repertoires in tissue are likely to differ from TCR repertoires in blood.

V was cut back by 0 bases and J by 3 bases, leaving a gap of 9 bases between them. From the cysteine through the phenylalanine, the CDR3 covers 14 amino acids. The read is trimmed to its CDR3 DNA, 42 bases read in frame from base 1. CDR1 and CDR2, looked up from the germline V gene, are MNHEY and SVGAGI. TCR CDR3 regions were amplified from genomic DNA by multiplex PCR using the deep immunoSEQ assay. Genomic DNA extracted from each cell subset was distributed evenly over all wells of several immunoSEQ 96-well plates, and each plate served as one replicate. For sorted subsets, each replicate PCR was loaded with about 0.2 ug genomic DNA, equivalent to roughly 30,000 T cell genomes. The purified libraries were quantified using a Qubit 3.0 fluorometer, sized with a Bioanalyzer 2100, and then quantified again using the KAPA Library Quantification kit. Every immunoSEQ 96-well plate was sequenced on a dedicated single-read 150-cycle Illumina NextSeq 550 flow cell. The authors' pipeline ran thus. The immunoSEQ output contained only junctional sequences without quality scores, so filtering could not match that applied to full-length reads. Sequences were annotated with PyIR, a Python wrapper for IgBLAST v1.9, using IMGT germline references to assign V/J genes and CDR3. Reads with weak V/J assignments (E-value above 1e-6), missing CDR3, stop codons, out-of-frame junctions, or ambiguous translated residues were removed. V3J clonotypes were defined as sequences sharing the same inferred V gene, J gene, and CDR3 amino acid sequence. The percentage overlap between two repertoires was calculated by dividing the number of shared unique clonotypes by the size of the smaller repertoire. Three approaches were used to assess repertoire richness: RTK rarefaction, the Chao1 estimator, and Recon v2.1 estimates of unobserved clonotypes. Generation probabilities were computed with OLGA for all TCRbeta clonotypes obtained by the gDNA method from a few donors. TCRdb re-hosts the immuneACCESS table, in-frame sequences only. Its copies lack some clones; in the studies checked, an unresolved V gene accounts for under half of them, and the cause for the rest is not known. The DNA was the basis for D and trimming; V, J and clone size are from that table. The sample table shows roughly 2.6 million clones, and around 94% are seen once. Around 0.15% of the sample is held by the ten biggest clonotypes.

This clone showed up just once. What antigen it recognizes has not been identified. Base qualities were left out, and no much larger clone turns up one base away. The chain is made from TRBV6-5 and TRBJ2-7, with the D segment identity uncertain. The specimen sequenced was naive CD4+ T cells sorted from blood. The intended sense of this specimen's cell subset or site label: CD45RA+ positively selected. The source of this sequence is a man aged 18 to 30 in good health. The CDR3 protein sequence reads: CASSYSAMNYEQYF. Here is the DNA: TGTGCCAGCAGTTACTCTGCCATGAACTACGAGCAGTACTTC.